The present TCR beta chain was sequenced within a study of immune cell composition in non-small cell lung cancer. Findings and limits, study-wide: TIL tumour reactivity correlated with maximal tumour-associated clone frequency in adenocarcinoma. Roughly 80% of squamous and 30% to 35% of adenocarcinoma cases had tumour-associated clones >0.5%. Shared sequences between tumour-reactive and dominant in vivo clones were not proven.

Normal lung was sampled as far from the tumour as possible, at least 3 cm. Frozen unsorted single-cell suspensions supplied the genomic DNA. This clone has only a few counts. Its antigen remains unknown. Here immunoSEQ multiplex PCR was the method, and the copy in TCRdb shows in-frame clones only, minus some. The sample holds 3,000 to 4,000 clones, 60% to 75% seen once. The CDR3 totals 14 residues. V was trimmed by 2 bases and J by 6 bases, leaving 13 bases between them. From germline, CDR1 is MNHNY and CDR2 SVGAGI (reference sequence). Source material: non-adjacent lung tissue. The rearrangement joins TRBV6-6 to TRBJ1-1; D might be TRBD1 (6 bases). The origin of this receptor is a human donor with non-small cell lung cancer. This CDR3 is CASSYLDSQPEAFF. The CDR3 region has the DNA TGTGCCAGCAGTTACCTGGACAGTCAACCTGAAGCTTTCTTT.